A single sample is the source of the 10 T cell receptor beta chains below, sequenced in a study of blood T cell repertoires in COVID-19. Sequenced by immunoSEQ multiplex PCR; TCRdb stores in-frame clones only, minus some. The sample holds 280,000 or so clones, approximately 88% seen once. The sample consisted of PBMCs or T cells enriched from blood (not recorded which). Source of these receptors: a woman aged 40 to 49 who had recovered from COVID-19.

This clone was seen a handful of times. The V and J genes are TRBV19 and TRBJ2-5; D is perhaps TRBD2 (5 bases). In germline, CDR1 is LNHDA, CDR2 SQIVND (reference sequence). The CDR3 runs to 15 residues. V shed 4 bases and J shed 4 bases, with 16 bases lying between them. In DNA form, the CDR3 reads TGTGCCAGTAGTACCTCTCCGGGGTTGGGAGAGACCCAGTACTTC. This gives the protein CASSTSPGLGETQYF.

The chain has TRBV7-9 and TRBJ1-2; the match to TRBD1 covers 10 bases. Losses at the gene ends were 0 bases for V and 4 bases for J; bases not matched to a gene: 11. The CDR3 extends over 18 amino acids. CDR1 is SEHNR, CDR2 FQNEAQ, per germline (reference sequence). The CDR3 coding sequence is TGTGCCAGCAGCTTAGCGCGGGGGACAGGGGTTAGAGTCTATGGCTACACCTTC. Translating gives CASSLARGTGVRVYGYTF.

The chain joins TRBV30 to TRBJ1-2, with no clear D. The CDR3 contains 11 residues. Germline V gene data show CDR1 as GTSNPN and CDR2 as SVGIG (reference sequence). Trimming removed 0 bases from V and 10 bases from J, with 9 bases in between. This chain's CDR3 is CAWSVARDYTF. For the CDR3, the DNA is TGTGCCTGGAGTGTAGCCCGTGACTACACCTTC.

V and J are TRBV15 and TRBJ1-4; weak D call: TRBD1 (6 bases). This CDR3 comprises 14 residues. Trimming took 11 bases from V and 8 from J, leaving 21 bases between them. Germline V gene lookup returns CDR1 LNHNV and CDR2 YYDKDF (reference sequence). CDR3 in DNA: TGTGCCTCCACCGGGGGGGGGCGAGGGGAAAAACTGTTTTTT. Amino acids: CASTGGGRGEKLFF.

The chain uses TRBV19 and TRBJ2-5, with 13 bases aligning to TRBD2. V gave up 5 bases and J gave up 3 bases; unmatched junction bases: 9. CDR3 length: 17 residues. Germline V CDR1 and CDR2: LNHDA, SQIVND (reference sequence). CDR3 region: CASSDSRGTSGKETQYF. In nucleotides, the CDR3 is TGTGCCAGTAGTGACAGCCGAGGGACTAGCGGGAAAGAGACCCAGTACTTC.

This chain joins TRBV7-2 and TRBJ2-5; D perhaps matches TRBD1 (6 bases). Germline V gene data show CDR1 as SGHTA and CDR2 as FQGNSA. V lost 1 base, J lost 1 base, and 7 bases lay in between. The CDR3 loop spans 14 amino acids. CDR3 sequence (DNA): TGTGCCAGCAGCTTAGGGACAGCCCAAGAGACCCAGTACTTC. It codes for CASSLGTAQETQYF.

This chain uses TRBV19 with TRBJ2-6; D is possibly TRBD1 (6 bases). The CDR3 totals 15 residues. V was pared by 3 bases and J by 2 bases, with 8 bases between. Germline CDR1 is LNHDA and CDR2 is SQIVND (reference sequence). CDR3: CASSMGATGANVLTF. CDR3 sequence (DNA): TGTGCCAGTAGTATGGGGGCAACTGGGGCCAACGTCCTGACTTTC.

The genes are TRBV4-3 and TRBJ1-3, with D possibly matching TRBD1 (5 bases). CDR3 length: 16 residues. The V end lost 0 bases, the J end lost 0 bases, and 9 bases lay between the germline ends. Germline values: CDR1 LGHNA, CDR2 YSLEER. CDR3 bases: TGCGCCAGCAGCCAAGATACAGGCCTCTCTGGAAACACCATATATTTT. Translating gives CASSQDTGLSGNTIYF.

This chain joins TRBV18 and TRBJ2-1; perhaps TRBD2 as D (6 bases). Germline CDR1 KGHSH, CDR2 LQKENI. V lost 2 bases and J lost 0, with 11 bases in between. There are 16 residues in the CDR3. CDR3 in amino acids: CASSPVGGSSYNEQFF. CDR3 nucleotide sequence: TGTGCCAGCTCACCAGTTGGAGGGAGCTCCTACAATGAGCAGTTCTTC.

V usage is TRBV6-4 and J usage is TRBJ2-7; 7 nucleotides match TRBD1. The V gene's germline CDR1 is MRHNA and CDR2 SNTAGT. With V trimmed by 8 bases and J by 1 base, 17 bases remained unmatched. This CDR3 contains 17 residues. The CDR3 is CASSYRGPGRRSYEQYF. The CDR3 DNA follows: TGTGCCAGCTCTTACAGGGGTCCGGGGCGTAGGTCCTACGAGCAGTACTTC.